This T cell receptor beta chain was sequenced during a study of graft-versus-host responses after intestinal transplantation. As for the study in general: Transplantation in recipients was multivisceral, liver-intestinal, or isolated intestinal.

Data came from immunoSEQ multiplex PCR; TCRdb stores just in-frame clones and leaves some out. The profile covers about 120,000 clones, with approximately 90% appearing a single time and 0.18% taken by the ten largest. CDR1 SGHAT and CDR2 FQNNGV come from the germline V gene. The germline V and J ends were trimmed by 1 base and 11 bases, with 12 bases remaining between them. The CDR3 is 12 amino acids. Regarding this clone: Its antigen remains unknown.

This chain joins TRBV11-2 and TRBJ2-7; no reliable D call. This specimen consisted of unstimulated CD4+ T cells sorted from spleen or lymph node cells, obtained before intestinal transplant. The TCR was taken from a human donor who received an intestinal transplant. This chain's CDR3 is CASSLGRRPEYF. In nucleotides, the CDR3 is TGTGCCAGCAGCTTAGGGAGACGTCCGGAGTACTTC.